This record covers a single T cell receptor (beta chain). What it recognizes is unknown. The TCR cDNA carried a universal primer site and UMIs from 5'RACE template switching. TCRdb reprocessed the 5' RACE reads with MiXCR, giving one entry per CDR3 protein. Of about 74,000 distinct CDR3 sequences listed, roughly 7.4% are singletons. This record comes from a study of T cells after yellow fever vaccination. Notes on the study in general: Most primary-vaccination clones reappeared after the booster (approximately 95% CD4, 88% CD8). Abundant bulk-derived clonotypes could contaminate FACS-sorted repertoires. Secondary responses were weaker yet peaked faster, day 5 versus 15.

Sequenced material: CD8+ T cells sorted from PBMCs, taken 4 to 5 days after the first yellow fever vaccination. The TCR was taken from a man younger than 30 who received the YFV17D yellow fever vaccine.

CDR3 amino acids: CASKDQFTEAFF. DNA for the CDR3: TGTGCCAGCAAGGATCAATTTACTGAAGCTTTCTTT. The chain recombines TRBV6-1 with TRBJ1-1; D remains unclear. Trimming cost V 7 bases and J 5 bases, with 11 bases left between them. CDR3 length equals 12 residues. Germline V gene lookup returns CDR1 MNHNS and CDR2 SASEGT.